Below are 23 T cell receptor beta chains sequenced from a single sample in a study of control samples from healthy donors and cancer patients. TCRdb's copy holds only in-frame clones and misses some; the assay was immunoSEQ multiplex PCR. The table lists tens of thousands of clones, 90% to 95% of them singletons. Sequenced sample: blood. These receptors came from a man aged 25 to 40 in good health.

The chain links TRBV5-1 to TRBJ2-5; possible D gene TRBD1, 6 bases. This CDR3 has 14 residues. Trimming took 1 base from V and 4 from J, leaving 11 bases between them. CDR1 is SGHRS, CDR2 YFSETQ, per germline. In DNA, the CDR3 is TGCGCCAGCAGCTTGTGGCAGGGGCTAGAGACCCAGTACTTC. This gives the protein CASSLWQGLETQYF.

The gene calls are TRBV9 and TRBJ2-1; D possibly corresponds to TRBD1 (6 bases). The V gene lost 4 bases and the J gene lost 1 base, with 12 bases spanning the gap. Per germline, CDR1 SGDLS and CDR2 YYNGEE. There are 15 residues in the CDR3. The CDR3 DNA reads TGTGCCAGCAGCCCTTATACAGGGTCCTACAATGAGCAGTTCTTC. It codes for CASSPYTGSYNEQFF. The full variable domain, in which reference TRBV9 and TRBJ2-1 provide the parts outside the CDR3, is DSGVTQTPKHLITATGQRVTLRCSPRSGDLSVYWYQQSLDQGLQFLIQYYNGEERAKGNILERFSAQQFPDLHSELNLSSLELGDSALYFCASSPYTGSYNEQFFGPGTRLTVL.

This chain joins TRBV11-2 and TRBJ2-4; 10 positions agree with TRBD2. Trimming cost V 2 bases and J 4 bases; bases outside gene matches: 5. Per germline, CDR1 SGHAT and CDR2 FQNNGV. The CDR3 runs to 16 residues. As DNA, the CDR3 is TGTGCCAGCAGCTTAATTGTAGCGGGAGGTAAAAACATTCAGTACTTC. Translating it yields CASSLIVAGGKNIQYF.

J is TRBJ1-1 and V is TRBV11-3; D ambiguous. This CDR3 region has 15 residues. V shed 0 bases and J shed 1 base, with 9 bases lying between them. Germline values: CDR1 SGHNT, CDR2 YENEEA. CDR3 region: CASSLDRGQNTEAFF. The CDR3 DNA is TGTGCCAGCAGCTTAGATCGTGGGCAGAACACTGAAGCTTTCTTT.

The CDR3 loop reads CASSDSLAGGNEQFF. The CDR3 coding sequence is TGTGCCAGCAGTGACTCACTAGCGGGAGGGAATGAGCAGTTCTTC. V is TRBV6-4 and J is TRBJ2-1; 13 bases are a match to TRBD2. The CDR3 length is 15 residues. V shed 0 bases, J shed 7 bases, and the junction held 0 bases outside the gene matches. CDR1 is MRHNA, CDR2 SNTAGT, per germline.

The chain couples TRBV7-2 to TRBJ1-1; D call uncertain. From germline, CDR1 is SGHTA and CDR2 FQGNSA. The CDR3 extends over 13 amino acids. V dropped 5 bases and J dropped 0 bases, with 7 bases sitting between them. In nucleotides, the CDR3 is TGTGCCAGCAGCCTGGGCATGAACACTGAAGCTTTCTTT. Encoded protein: CASSLGMNTEAFF.

The chain links TRBV5-6 to TRBJ2-2; 13 bases agree with TRBD2. The length of the CDR3 is 16 residues. The germline CDR1 and CDR2 sequences are SGHDT and YYEEEE. V shed 3 bases, J shed 6 bases, and the junction held 5 bases outside the gene matches. The CDR3 loop reads CASSSTSGRAPGELFF. CDR3 sequence (DNA): TGTGCCAGCAGCTCTACTAGCGGGAGGGCCCCCGGGGAGCTGTTTTTT.

The rearrangement links TRBV28 to TRBJ2-1, with 12 bases aligning to TRBD2. The CDR3 is 14 residues long. Germline lookup yields CDR1 MDHEN and CDR2 SYDVKM. V lost 6 bases to trimming and J lost 8 bases; unmatched junction nucleotides: 5. CDR3 nucleotides: TGTGCCAGCAGAGGACTAGCGGGAAGGTATGAGCAGTTCTTC. Its protein product is CASRGLAGRYEQFF.

This rearrangement joins TRBV19 to TRBJ1-5, with D hard to call. The CDR3 extends over 12 amino acids. V lost 0 bases and J lost 5, with 2 bases in between. Germline loops: CDR1 LNHDA, CDR2 SQIVND (reference sequence). The CDR3 here is CASSIDYQPQHF. CDR3 DNA sequence: TGTGCCAGTAGTATAGATTATCAGCCCCAGCATTTT.

V gene TRBV2 combines with J gene TRBJ1-4; D gene unclear. Trimming cost V 6 bases and J 8 bases, with 4 bases left between them. CDR1 and CDR2 (germline): SNHLY, FYNNEI. CDR3 size: 10 residues. Here the CDR3 DNA reads TGTGCCAGCAGAGCCGAAAAACTGTTTTTT. It encodes CASRAEKLFF.

V is TRBV11-2 and J is TRBJ2-3, with 12 bases that match TRBD2. The ends lost 5 bases at V and 0 bases at J; junction bases unmatched: 3. In germline, CDR1 is SGHAT, CDR2 FQNNGV. CDR3 length: 16 amino acids. This CDR3 is CASSAGLAGSTDTQYF. CDR3 coding DNA: TGTGCCAGCAGCGCCGGACTAGCGGGAAGCACAGATACGCAGTATTTT.

V gene TRBV7-8 combines with J gene TRBJ2-3; D not certain. The CDR3 is made up of 12 amino acids. Germline CDR1 is SGHVS and CDR2 is FQNEAQ. V was pared by 1 base and J by 6 bases, with 5 bases between. The DNA of the CDR3 is TGTGCCAGCAGCTTAGAGTGGGATACGCAGTATTTT. Protein sequence: CASSLEWDTQYF.

In this sample, this clone turned up a few times. The chain links TRBV6-2 or TRBV6-3 to TRBJ2-7; D perhaps matches TRBD2 (5 bases). The CDR3 contains 13 residues. Trimming shortened V by 2 bases and J by 2 bases, and 7 bases separated the two germline ends. Germline values: CDR1 MNHEY, CDR2 SVGEGT. The CDR3 is CASSYTRTYEQYF. The CDR3 DNA sequence: TGTGCCAGCAGTTACACTAGGACCTACGAGCAGTACTTC.

The chain employs TRBV9 and TRBJ2-1; D is uncertain. The germline V gene encodes CDR1 SGDLS and CDR2 YYNGEE. V dropped 3 bases and J dropped 9 bases, with 19 bases sitting between them. The CDR3 is made up of 15 amino acids. In DNA, the CDR3 is TGTGCCAGCAGCGGACCTCCGCGGCGGCCCGGTGAGCAGTTCTTC. It specifies CASSGPPRRPGEQFF.

The rearrangement links TRBV11-2 to TRBJ1-1, with D unresolved. Trimming removed 2 bases at V and 7 bases at J, with 5 bases between. The CDR3 is 11 residues long. Germline V gene sequence: CDR1 SGHAT, CDR2 FQNNGV. In DNA, the CDR3 is TGTGCCAGCAGCTTAAAAAATGAAGCTTTCTTT. As protein: CASSLKNEAFF. Full variable domain (remainder filled in from reference TRBV11-2 and TRBJ1-1): EAGVAQSPRYKIIEKRQSVAFWCNPISGHATLYWYQQILGQGPKLLIQFQNNGVVDDSQLPKDRFSAERLKGVDSTLKIQPAKLEDSAVYLCASSLKNEAFFGQGTRLTVV.

V usage is TRBV5-4 and J usage is TRBJ2-1; 10 bases align to TRBD2. The germline gives CDR1 SGHNT, CDR2 YYREEE (reference sequence). The CDR3 spans 13 residues. With 2 bases clipped from V and 7 bases from J, the junction kept 0 bases outside the gene matches. The DNA for the CDR3 is TGTGCCAGCAGCTTAGCGGGAGGGAATGAGCAGTTCTTC. It translates to CASSLAGGNEQFF.

V usage is TRBV9 and J usage is TRBJ2-1; 9 positions match TRBD2. The germline V gene has CDR1 SGDLS and CDR2 YYNGEE. The V segment lost 0 bases and the J segment 3 bases; nucleotides outside the gene matches: 4. The CDR3 is 16 residues long. The CDR3, as DNA: TGTGCCAGCAGCGTAGTAGCGGGAGAGGGCTACAATGAGCAGTTCTTC. Its translation is CASSVVAGEGYNEQFF.

V usage is TRBV27 and J usage is TRBJ2-7; D is ambiguous. The V gene's germline CDR1 is MNHEY and CDR2 SMNVEV (reference sequence). This CDR3 spans 14 amino acids. The V end was cut by 0 bases, the J end by 2 bases, with 8 bases between. The CDR3: CASSLSWRAYEQYF. The DNA of the CDR3 is TGTGCCAGCAGTTTATCTTGGCGAGCCTACGAGCAGTACTTC.

The chain couples TRBV10-3 to TRBJ2-1, with D unclear. The V end was cut by 5 bases, the J end by 8 bases, with 7 bases between. CDR3 length: 11 amino acids. The germline V gene encodes CDR1 ENHRY and CDR2 SYGVKD. CDR3 sequence: CAISNRDEQFF. In nucleotides, the CDR3 is TGTGCCATCAGTAATAGGGATGAGCAGTTCTTC.

V gene TRBV11-3 combines with J gene TRBJ2-1; the D is unclear. The ends were cut back, 1 base at V and 0 bases at J, with 7 bases in the middle. The germline gives CDR1 SGHNT, CDR2 YENEEA. The CDR3 length is 15 residues. The CDR3 region has the DNA TGTGCCAGCAGCTTAGTTGGTAGCTCCTACAATGAGCAGTTCTTC. Protein: CASSLVGSSYNEQFF.

This clone was picked up one time. V and J are TRBV11-2 and TRBJ1-1; weak D call: TRBD1 (5 bases). CDR3 size: 14 residues. CDR1 SGHAT and CDR2 FQNNGV come from the germline V gene. Trimming pared 0 bases from V and 5 bases from J, leaving 10 bases between. This chain's CDR3 is CASSLEGVGTEAFF. The DNA for the CDR3 is TGTGCCAGCAGCTTAGAGGGGGTGGGAACTGAAGCTTTCTTT.

This rearrangement joins TRBV9 to TRBJ2-3; 7 bases agree with TRBD1. The CDR3 covers 15 residues. V trimming: 3 bases; J trimming: 2 bases; junction bases outside the gene matches: 6. CDR1 and CDR2 (germline): SGDLS, YYNGEE. The CDR3: CASSARTGYTDTQYF. The CDR3 DNA sequence: TGTGCCAGCAGCGCCCGGACAGGTTACACAGATACGCAGTATTTT. The complete variable domain, with remaining parts taken from reference TRBV9 and TRBJ2-3, reads DSGVTQTPKHLITATGQRVTLRCSPRSGDLSVYWYQQSLDQGLQFLIQYYNGEERAKGNILERFSAQQFPDLHSELNLSSLELGDSALYFCASSARTGYTDTQYFGPGTRLTVL.

CDR3 sequence (DNA): TGTGCCAGCAGTTCCGGGCGGGAGGGCCTAAATGAGCAGTTCTTC. This codes for CASSSGREGLNEQFF. The chain employs TRBV7-8 and TRBJ2-1, with 9 bases that match TRBD2. Germline lookup yields CDR1 SGHVS and CDR2 FQNEAQ. The CDR3 loop spans 15 amino acids. J was trimmed by 7 bases and V by 6 bases; bases with no gene match: 10.